This T cell receptor beta chain was sequenced during a study of blood T cell repertoires in COVID-19. There are 15 residues in the CDR3. V was pared by 1 base and J by 5 bases, with 4 bases of the junction left unmatched. CDR1 LGHNA and CDR2 YNFKEQ come from the germline V gene. Only in-frame clones appear in the TCRdb table, and some are missing; sequencing was by immunoSEQ multiplex PCR. The sample holds 300,000 to 450,000 clones, around nine tenths seen once. The clonotype comes from a woman younger than 45 who had been exposed to COVID-19. The material sequenced was PBMCs or T cells enriched from blood (not recorded which). The J gene is TRBJ2-5, the V gene TRBV4-2, with 10 bases that match TRBD2. CDR3 residues: CASSQVSSGSETQYF. CDR3 nucleotide sequence: TGTGCCAGCAGCCAAGTCTCTAGCGGGAGTGAGACCCAGTACTTC.